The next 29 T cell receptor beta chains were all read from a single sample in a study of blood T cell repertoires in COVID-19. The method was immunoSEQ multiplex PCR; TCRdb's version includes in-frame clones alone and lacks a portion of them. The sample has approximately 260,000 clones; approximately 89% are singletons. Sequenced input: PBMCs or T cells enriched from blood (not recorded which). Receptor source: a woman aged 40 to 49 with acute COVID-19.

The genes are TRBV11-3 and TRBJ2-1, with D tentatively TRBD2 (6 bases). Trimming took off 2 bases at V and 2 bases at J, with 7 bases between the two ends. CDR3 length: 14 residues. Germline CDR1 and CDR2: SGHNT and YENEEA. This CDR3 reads CASSLSSAYNEQFF. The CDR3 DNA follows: TGTGCCAGCAGCTTATCTAGCGCCTACAATGAGCAGTTCTTC.

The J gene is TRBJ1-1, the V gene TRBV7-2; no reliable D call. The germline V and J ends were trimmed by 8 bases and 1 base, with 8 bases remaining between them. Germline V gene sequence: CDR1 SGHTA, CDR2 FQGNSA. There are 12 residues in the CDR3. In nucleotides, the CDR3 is TGTGCCAGCGCGAAAAAGAACACTGAAGCTTTCTTT. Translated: CASAKKNTEAFF. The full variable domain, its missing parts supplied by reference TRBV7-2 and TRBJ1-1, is GAGVSQSPSNKVTEKGKDVELRCDPISGHTALYWYRQSLGQGLEFLIYFQGNSAPDKSGLPSDRFSAERTGGSVSTLTIQRTQQEDSAVYLCASAKKNTEAFFGQGTRLTVV.

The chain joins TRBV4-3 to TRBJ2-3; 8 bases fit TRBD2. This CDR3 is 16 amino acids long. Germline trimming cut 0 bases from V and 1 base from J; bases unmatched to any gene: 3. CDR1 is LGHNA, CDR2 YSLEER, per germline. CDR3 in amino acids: CASSQEAAGGTDTQYF. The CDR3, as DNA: TGCGCCAGCAGCCAAGAAGCAGCGGGGGGCACAGATACGCAGTATTTT.

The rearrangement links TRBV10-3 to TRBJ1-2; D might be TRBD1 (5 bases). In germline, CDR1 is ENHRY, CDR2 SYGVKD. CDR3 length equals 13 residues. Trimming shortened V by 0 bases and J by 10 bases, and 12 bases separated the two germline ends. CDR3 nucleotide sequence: TGTGCCATCAGTGAGTCACCGGGGGATGCCTACACCTTC. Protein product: CAISESPGDAYTF.

Written as DNA, the CDR3 is TGTGCCACCAGTGAAACCGGAGTCAATGAGCAGTTCTTC. Protein product: CATSETGVNEQFF. J is TRBJ2-1 and V is TRBV24-1; D is uncertain. Germline V CDR1 and CDR2: KGHDR, SFDVKD. The CDR3 spans 13 residues. Trimming removed 4 bases from V and 6 bases from J, with 9 bases in between.

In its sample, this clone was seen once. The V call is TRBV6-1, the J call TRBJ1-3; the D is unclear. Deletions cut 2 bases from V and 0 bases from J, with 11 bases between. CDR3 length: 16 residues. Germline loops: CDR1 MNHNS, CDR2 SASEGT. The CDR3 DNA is TGTGCCAGCAGTGAATTTTGGGGAGACTCTGGAAACACCATATATTTT. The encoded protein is CASSEFWGDSGNTIYF.

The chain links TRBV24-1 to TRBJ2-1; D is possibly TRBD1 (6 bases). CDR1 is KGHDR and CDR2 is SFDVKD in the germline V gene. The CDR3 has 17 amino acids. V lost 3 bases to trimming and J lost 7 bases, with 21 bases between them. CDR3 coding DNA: TGTGCCACCAGTGATGCCCTTGGGCAGGGGTCTTTAAATGAGCAGTTCTTC. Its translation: CATSDALGQGSLNEQFF.

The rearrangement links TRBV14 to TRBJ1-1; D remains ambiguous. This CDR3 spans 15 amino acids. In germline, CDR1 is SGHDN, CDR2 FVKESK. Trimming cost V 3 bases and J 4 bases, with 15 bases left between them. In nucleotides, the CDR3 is TGTGCCAGCAGCCAGTTCCCCCGGGGTGGCACTGAAGCTTTCTTT. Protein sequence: CASSQFPRGGTEAFF. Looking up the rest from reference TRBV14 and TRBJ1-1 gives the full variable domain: EAGVTQFPSHSVIEKGQTVTLRCDPISGHDNLYWYRRVMGKEIKFLLHFVKESKQDESGMPNNRFLAERTGGTYSTLKVQPAELEDSGVYFCASSQFPRGGTEAFFGQGTRLTVV.

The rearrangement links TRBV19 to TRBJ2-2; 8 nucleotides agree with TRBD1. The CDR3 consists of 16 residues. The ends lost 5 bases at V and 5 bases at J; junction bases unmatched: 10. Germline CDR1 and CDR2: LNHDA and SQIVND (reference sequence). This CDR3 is CASSPSGRGRTGELFF. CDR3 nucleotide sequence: TGTGCCAGTAGTCCATCGGGCAGGGGGCGAACCGGGGAGCTGTTTTTT.

CDR3 loop: CASSIGQLNEKLFF. CDR3 nucleotide sequence: TGTGCCAGTAGTATAGGACAGTTAAATGAAAAACTGTTTTTT. The gene calls are TRBV19 and TRBJ1-4, with a possible D match to TRBD1 (5 bases). V dropped 1 base and J dropped 5 bases, with 8 bases sitting between them. The V gene's germline CDR1 is LNHDA and CDR2 SQIVND (reference sequence). CDR3 size: 14 residues. Using reference TRBV19 and TRBJ1-4 for the parts outside the CDR3, the full variable domain is DGGITQSPKYLFRKEGQNVTLSCEQNLNHDAMYWYRQDPGQGLRLIYYSQIVNDFQKGDIAEGYSVSREKKESFPLTVTSAQKNPTAFYLCASSIGQLNEKLFFGSGTQLSVL.

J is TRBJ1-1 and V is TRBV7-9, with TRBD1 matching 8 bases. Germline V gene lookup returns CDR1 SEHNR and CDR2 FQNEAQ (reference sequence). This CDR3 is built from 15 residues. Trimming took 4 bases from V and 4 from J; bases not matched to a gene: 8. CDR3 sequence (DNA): TGTGCCAGCAGCTCGCCGACAGGGGAAGTCACTGAAGCTTTCTTT. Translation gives CASSSPTGEVTEAFF.

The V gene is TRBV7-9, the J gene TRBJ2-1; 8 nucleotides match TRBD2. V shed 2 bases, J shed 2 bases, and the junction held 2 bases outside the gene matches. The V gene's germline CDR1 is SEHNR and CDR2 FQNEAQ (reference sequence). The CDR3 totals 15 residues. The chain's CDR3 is CASSLLGRAYNEQFF. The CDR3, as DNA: TGTGCCAGCAGCTTACTCGGGAGGGCCTACAATGAGCAGTTCTTC.

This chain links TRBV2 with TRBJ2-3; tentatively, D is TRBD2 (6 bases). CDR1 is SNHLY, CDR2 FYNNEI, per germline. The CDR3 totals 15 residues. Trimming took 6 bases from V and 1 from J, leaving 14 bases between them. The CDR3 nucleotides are TGTGCCAGCAGAGACTGGAGGGCCGGCACAGATACGCAGTATTTT. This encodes CASRDWRAGTDTQYF.

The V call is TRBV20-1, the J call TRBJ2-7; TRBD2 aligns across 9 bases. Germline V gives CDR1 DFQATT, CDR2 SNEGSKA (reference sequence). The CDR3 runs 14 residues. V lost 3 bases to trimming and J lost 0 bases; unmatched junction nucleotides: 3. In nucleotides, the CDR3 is TGCAGTGCTAGTCCTAGCGGGAACTCCTACGAGCAGTACTTC. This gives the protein CSASPSGNSYEQYF.

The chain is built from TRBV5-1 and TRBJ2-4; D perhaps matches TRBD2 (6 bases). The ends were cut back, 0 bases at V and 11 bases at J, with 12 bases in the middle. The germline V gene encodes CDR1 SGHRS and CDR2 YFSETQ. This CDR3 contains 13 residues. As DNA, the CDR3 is TGCGCCAGCAGCTTGGCCCCAGGGACTCTTCAGTACTTC. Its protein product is CASSLAPGTLQYF.

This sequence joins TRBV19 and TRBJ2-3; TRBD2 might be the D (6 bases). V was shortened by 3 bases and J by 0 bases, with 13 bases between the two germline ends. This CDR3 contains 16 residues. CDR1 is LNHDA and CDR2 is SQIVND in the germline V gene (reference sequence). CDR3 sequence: CASSIHGTLSTDTQYF. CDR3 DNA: TGTGCCAGTAGTATCCACGGGACTTTGAGCACAGATACGCAGTATTTT.

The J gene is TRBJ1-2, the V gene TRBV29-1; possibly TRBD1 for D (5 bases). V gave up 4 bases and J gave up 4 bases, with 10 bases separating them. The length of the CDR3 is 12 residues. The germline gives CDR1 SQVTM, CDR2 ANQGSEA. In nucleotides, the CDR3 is TGCAGCGTTGGTCAGGGAATCTATGGCTACACCTTC. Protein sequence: CSVGQGIYGYTF.

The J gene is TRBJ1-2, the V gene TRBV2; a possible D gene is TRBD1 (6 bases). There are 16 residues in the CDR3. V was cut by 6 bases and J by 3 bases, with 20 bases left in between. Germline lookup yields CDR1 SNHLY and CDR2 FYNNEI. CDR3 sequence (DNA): TGTGCCAGCAGCCCTAGACAGGCCCTTGGGTACTATGGCTACACCTTC. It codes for CASSPRQALGYYGYTF.

CDR3 protein: CASSERSSGANVLTF. The CDR3 DNA reads TGTGCCAGCAGCGAACGGTCTTCTGGGGCCAACGTCCTGACTTTC. This chain joins TRBV5-4 and TRBJ2-6; no definite D call. CDR3 length equals 15 residues. Trimming stripped 4 bases from V and 1 base from J, with 9 bases between. CDR1 is SGHNT and CDR2 is YYREEE in the germline V gene (reference sequence).

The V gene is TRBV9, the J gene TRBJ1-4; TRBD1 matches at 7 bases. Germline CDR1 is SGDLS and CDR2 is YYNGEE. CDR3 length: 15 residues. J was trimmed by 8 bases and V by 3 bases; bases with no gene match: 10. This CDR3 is CASSGGQGEWEKLFF. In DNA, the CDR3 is TGTGCCAGCAGCGGAGGGCAGGGGGAGTGGGAAAAACTGTTTTTT.

CDR3 amino acids: CATSRVQGTYNEQFF. CDR3 bases: TGTGCCACCAGCAGAGTTCAGGGCACCTACAATGAGCAGTTCTTC. The chain couples TRBV15 to TRBJ2-1; a weak D match, TRBD1 (5 bases). Germline CDR1 is LNHNV and CDR2 is YYDKDF (reference sequence). The CDR3 contains 15 residues. The V end lost 1 base, the J end lost 2 bases, and 9 bases lay between the germline ends.

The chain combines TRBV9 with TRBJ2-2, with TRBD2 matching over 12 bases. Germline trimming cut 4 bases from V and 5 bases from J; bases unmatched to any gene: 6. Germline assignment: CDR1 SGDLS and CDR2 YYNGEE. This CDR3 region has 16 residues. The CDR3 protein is CASSTGTSGPTGELFF. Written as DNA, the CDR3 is TGTGCCAGCAGCACCGGGACTAGCGGGCCTACCGGGGAGCTGTTTTTT.

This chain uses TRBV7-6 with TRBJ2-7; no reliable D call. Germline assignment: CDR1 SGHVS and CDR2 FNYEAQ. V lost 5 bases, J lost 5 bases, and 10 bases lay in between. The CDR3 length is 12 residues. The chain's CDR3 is CASSTDAHEQYF. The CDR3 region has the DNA TGTGCCAGCAGCACAGATGCCCACGAGCAGTACTTC.

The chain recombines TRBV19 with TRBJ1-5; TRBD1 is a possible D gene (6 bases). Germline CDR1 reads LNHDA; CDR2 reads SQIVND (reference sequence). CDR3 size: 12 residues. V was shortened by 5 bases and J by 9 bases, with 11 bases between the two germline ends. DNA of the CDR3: TGTGCCAGTAGTGCGCTGACAGGGCCCCAGCATTTT. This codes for CASSALTGPQHF.

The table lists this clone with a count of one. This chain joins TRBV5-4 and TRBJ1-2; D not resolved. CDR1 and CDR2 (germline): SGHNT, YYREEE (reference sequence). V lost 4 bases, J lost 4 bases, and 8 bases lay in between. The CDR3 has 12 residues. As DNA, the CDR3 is TGTGCCAGCAGCGGGCAGACCTATGGCTACACCTTC. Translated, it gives CASSGQTYGYTF. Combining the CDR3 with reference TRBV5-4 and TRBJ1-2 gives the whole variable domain ETGVTQSPTHLIKTRGQQVTLRCSSQSGHNTVSWYQQALGQGPQFIFQYYREEENGRGNFPPRFSGLQFPNYSSELNVNALELDDSALYLCASSGQTYGYTFGSGTRLTVV.

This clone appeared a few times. The CDR3 DNA reads as TGCGCCAGCAGCTTGACAGGGATCTCCTCTGGAAACACCATATATTTT. As protein: CASSLTGISSGNTIYF. The chain carries TRBV5-1 and TRBJ1-3, with D possibly TRBD1 on 6 matching bases. Between the trimmed V and J ends, which lost 1 base and 0 bases, there was a span of 11 bases. The CDR3 length is 16 residues. Germline V gene sequence: CDR1 SGHRS, CDR2 YFSETQ.

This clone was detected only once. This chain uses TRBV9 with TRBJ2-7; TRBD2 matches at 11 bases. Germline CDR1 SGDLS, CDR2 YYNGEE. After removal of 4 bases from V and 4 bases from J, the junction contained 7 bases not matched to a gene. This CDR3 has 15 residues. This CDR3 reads CASSPLAGDAYEQYF. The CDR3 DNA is TGTGCCAGCAGCCCACTAGCGGGAGATGCGTACGAGCAGTACTTC.

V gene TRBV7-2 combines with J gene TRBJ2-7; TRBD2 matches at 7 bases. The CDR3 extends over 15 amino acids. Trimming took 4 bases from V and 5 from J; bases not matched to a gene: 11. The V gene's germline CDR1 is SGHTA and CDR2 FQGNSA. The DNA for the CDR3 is TGTGCCAGCAGCTGGCACCTAAAACGGGGGGACGAGCAGTACGTC. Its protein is CASSWHLKRGDEQYV.

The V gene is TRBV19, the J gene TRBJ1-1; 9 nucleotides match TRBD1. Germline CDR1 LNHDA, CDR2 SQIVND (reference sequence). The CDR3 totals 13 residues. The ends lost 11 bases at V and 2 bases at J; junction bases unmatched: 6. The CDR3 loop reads CAGGQGLNTEAFF. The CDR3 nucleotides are TGTGCCGGTGGACAGGGGTTAAACACTGAAGCTTTCTTT.